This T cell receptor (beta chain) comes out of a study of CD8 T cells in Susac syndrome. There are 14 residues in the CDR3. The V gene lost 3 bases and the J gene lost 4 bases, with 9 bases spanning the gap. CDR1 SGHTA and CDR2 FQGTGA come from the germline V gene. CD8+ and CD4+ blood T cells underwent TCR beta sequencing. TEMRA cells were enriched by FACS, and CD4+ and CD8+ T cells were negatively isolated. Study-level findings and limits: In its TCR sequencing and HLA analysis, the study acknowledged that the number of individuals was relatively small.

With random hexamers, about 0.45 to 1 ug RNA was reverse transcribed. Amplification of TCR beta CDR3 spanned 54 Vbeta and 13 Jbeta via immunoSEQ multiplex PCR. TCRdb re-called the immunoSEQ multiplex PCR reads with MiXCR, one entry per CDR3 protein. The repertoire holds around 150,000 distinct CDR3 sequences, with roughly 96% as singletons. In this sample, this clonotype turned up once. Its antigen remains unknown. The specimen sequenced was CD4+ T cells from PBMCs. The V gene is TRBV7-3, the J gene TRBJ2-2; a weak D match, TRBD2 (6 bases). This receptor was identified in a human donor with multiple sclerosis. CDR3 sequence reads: CASSLEGPTGELFF. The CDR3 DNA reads TGTGCCAGCAGCTTGGAGGGGCCCACCGGGGAGCTGTTTTTT.